A selection of T cell receptor beta chains follows, all from one sample in a study of blood T cells in healthy people across ages. In TCRdb, the 5' RACE reads were re-called with MiXCR into one record per CDR3 protein. The sample consists of 1.4 million or so distinct CDR3 sequences, 40% to 45% of them appearing once. What was sequenced was blood. The origin of the receptors is a young woman in good health. CDR3s include the opening cysteine and the closing phenylalanine or tryptophan. The order of the fields is D gene, clone size, J gene, V gene, CDR3 DNA, CDR3 protein. D genes are given only for firm matches. Size is omitted from some rows. Given values are once, few, many or a class for expanded clones.

-,-,TRBJ2-5,TRBV25-1,TGTGCCAGCAGTGATACATATGAGACCCAGTACTTC,CASSDTYETQYF
-,few,TRBJ1-2,TRBV7-9,TGTGCCAGCAGCTTAGATTCTCAGGGGAGGGCCTATGGCTACACCTTC,CASSLDSQGRAYGYTF
TRBD1,few,TRBJ1-2,TRBV6-1,TGTGCCAGCAGTGAAGAGACCAGGGGGGGCTATGGCTACACCTTC,CASSEETRGGYGYTF
TRBD2,few,TRBJ2-7,TRBV2,TGTGCCAGCAGTGAAGAGGCTAGCGGATTCTCCTACGAGCAGTACTTC,CASSEEASGFSYEQYF
-,-,TRBJ1-5,TRBV7-9,TGTGCCAGCAGCCCGACGGGAATGAACAATCAGCCCCAGCATTTT,CASSPTGMNNQPQHF
TRBD2,few,TRBJ2-3,TRBV4-1,TGCGCCAGCAGCCAAGATTCGATCAGCGGGGGATACACAGATACGCAGTATTTT,CASSQDSISGGYTDTQYF
-,-,TRBJ2-3,TRBV11-2,TGTGCCAGCAGCTCCCGACTCACCACAGATACGCAGTATTTT,CASSSRLTTDTQYF
-,few,TRBJ1-2,TRBV28,TGTGCCAGCAGTTTATCCCCGGGGCAGGTGATTGGCTACACCTTC,CASSLSPGQVIGYTF
-,few,TRBJ2-1,TRBV20-1,TGCAGTGCTAGTCAGGAGGGGGGCAATGAGCAGTTCTTC,CSASQEGGNEQFF
-,-,TRBJ2-3,TRBV20-1,TGCAGTGCTAGTAACAGGGAGGGCACAGATACGCAGTATTTT,CSASNREGTDTQYF
TRBD1,-,TRBJ1-1,TRBV5-1,TGCGCCAGCAGCTTGTCCCAAAACAGGGGGCTTGGCACTGAAGCTTTCTTT,CASSLSQNRGLGTEAFF
-,-,TRBJ2-3,TRBV7-3,TGTGCCAGCAGCTTAAGGGGAAGGGGCACGTCTAGCACAGATACGCAGTATTTT,CASSLRGRGTSSTDTQYF
-,-,TRBJ1-1,TRBV6-2/TRBV6-3,TGTGCCAGCACCGAAGCCAGGGTGAACACTGAAGCTTTCTTT,CASTEARVNTEAFF
-,-,TRBJ2-4,TRBV20-1,TGCAGTGCTAGAGATCGTAGGCAGACTTACGGGCAGTACTTC,CSARDRRQTYGQYF
-,many,TRBJ2-1,TRBV18,TGTGCCAGCTCACCAGATCGGGAGCAGGCCTACAATGAGCAGTTCTTC,CASSPDREQAYNEQFF
-,once,TRBJ2-2,TRBV13,TGTGCCAGCAGTTCCGCGAGTTCGAACACCGGGGAGCTGTTTTTT,CASSSASSNTGELFF
-,-,TRBJ2-1,TRBV28,TGTGCCAGCATCTCCTTTGGGAACAATGAGCAGTTCTTC,CASISFGNNEQFF
-,few,TRBJ2-5,TRBV27,TGTGCCAGCAGTTTATCGACCCTCCCAGAGACCCAGTACTTC,CASSLSTLPETQYF
-,few,TRBJ2-7,TRBV4-1,TGCGCCAGCAGCCCAGGTCCTACACTTTCCTACGAGCAGTACTTC,CASSPGPTLSYEQYF
TRBD2,once,TRBJ2-7,TRBV29-1,TGCAGCGTTGAAAGAAAACTAGCGGACGGAACCTACGAGCAGAACTTC,CSVERKLADGTYEQNF
TRBD2,-,TRBJ2-3,TRBV7-9,TGTGCCAGCAGCTTGGGACTAGTGGTGTTAGATACGCAGTATTTT,CASSLGLVVLDTQYF
-,few,TRBJ2-1,TRBV7-8,TGTGCCAGCAGCTTAGCGGAAACGCCCTTCAATGAGCAGTTCTTC,CASSLAETPFNEQFF
TRBD1,-,TRBJ2-7,TRBV19,TGTGCCAGTAGTCTGACAGGGGGCGAGGAGCAGTACTTC,CASSLTGGEEQYF
-,few,TRBJ1-2,TRBV12-5,TGTGGGGAAGAAGGCGGATATGGCTACACCTTC,CGEEGGYGYTF
-,-,TRBJ2-6,TRBV6-1,TGTGCCAGCAGGGAACAACTCTCTGGGGCCAACGTCCTGACTTTC,CASREQLSGANVLTF
-,-,TRBJ2-7,TRBV5-1,TGCGCCAGCAGCTTGGTCGCTGGCTACAATGAGCAGTACTTC,CASSLVAGYNEQYF
-,few,TRBJ1-4,TRBV18,TGTGCCAGCTCACCTCTAGGTGCGGGCGAAAAACTGTTTTTT,CASSPLGAGEKLFF
TRBD2,-,TRBJ2-1,TRBV27,TGTGCCAGCAGTTTAGGAGCGGGAGTGAACAATGAGCAGTTCTTC,CASSLGAGVNNEQFF
-,-,TRBJ2-1,TRBV18,TGTGCCAGCTCACCAAAGCATGCAGACAATGAGCAGTTCTTC,CASSPKHADNEQFF
-,-,TRBJ1-4,TRBV28,TGTGCCAGCAGTTCGCCAGGGTTGGAGGATGAAAAACTGTTTTTT,CASSSPGLEDEKLFF
TRBD2,-,TRBJ2-5,TRBV5-6,TGTGCCAGCAGGTCTCTAGCGGGAGGGCCCCAGACCCAGTACTTC,CASRSLAGGPQTQYF
TRBD1,once,TRBJ1-6,TRBV27,TGTGCCAGCAACCGACAGGGAACATGGTCACCCCTCCACTTT,CASNRQGTWSPLHF
-,-,TRBJ2-4,TRBV11-2,TGTGCCAGCAGCCCCAACCGGGGTACAAACATTCAGTACTTC,CASSPNRGTNIQYF
-,few,TRBJ1-2,TRBV7-2,TGTGCCAGCAGCCAAACAGTCTCTCCGGGCTACACCTTC,CASSQTVSPGYTF
-,many,TRBJ1-2,TRBV9,TGTGCCAGCAGCGTCCGACAAGATGCTAACTATGGCTACACCTTC,CASSVRQDANYGYTF
-,few,TRBJ2-7,TRBV20-1,TGCAGTGCTAGCGGCCGGGCGGGCGAGCAGTACTTC,CSASGRAGEQYF
-,-,TRBJ2-3,TRBV2,TGTGCCGGCCCCCCGGGTACGCAGTATTTT,CAGPPGTQYF
-,few,TRBJ1-2,TRBV27,TGTGCCAGCAGTTTCGGGTCCAGGGCCGACTATGGCTACACCTTC,CASSFGSRADYGYTF
-,once,TRBJ2-2,TRBV10-3,TGTGCCATCTTACGCACCGGGGAGCTGTTTTTT,CAILRTGELFF
-,-,TRBJ2-3,TRBV7-2,TGTGCCAGCAGCTTATCGGCAACTCACGGCACAGATACGCAGTATTTT,CASSLSATHGTDTQYF
TRBD1,-,TRBJ1-2,TRBV15,TGTGCCACCAGCAGTGCTACAGGGGCTAACTATGGCTACACCTTC,CATSSATGANYGYTF
-,-,TRBJ1-2,TRBV25-1,TGTGCCAGCAGTGAAAGCGGGACCCCCGGCTATGGCTACACCTTC,CASSESGTPGYGYTF
TRBD2,few,TRBJ2-3,TRBV20-1,TGCAGTGCTTTAGCGGGGGAGATCACAGATACGCAGTATTTT,CSALAGEITDTQYF
-,few,TRBJ2-1,TRBV12-3/TRBV12-4,TGTGCCAGCAGTACGACAGGAATAATCAAGGGTGAGCAGTTCTTC,CASSTTGIIKGEQFF
-,-,TRBJ2-7,TRBV7-2,TGTGCCAGCAGCTTAACCGACGGCCCAGGGTATTCCCAGTACTTC,CASSLTDGPGYSQYF
-,few,TRBJ1-2,TRBV27,TGTGCCAGCAGTTTATCAGGGATGGGCTACACCTTC,CASSLSGMGYTF
-,-,TRBJ2-7,TRBV5-1,TGCGCCAGCAGCTTTACTGGGCGCGAGCAGTACTTC,CASSFTGREQYF
TRBD2,-,TRBJ2-3,TRBV5-1,TGCGCCAGCAGCTTTCTCGGGAGGGCCTTAGATACGCAGTATTTT,CASSFLGRALDTQYF
-,-,TRBJ2-5,TRBV7-9,TGTGCCGGAACTGTAGGGACGGAGACCCGGTACTTC,CAGTVGTETRYF
-,few,TRBJ1-2,TRBV6-2/TRBV6-3,TGTGCCAGCAGTTACCAGGAGTATGGCTACACCTTC,CASSYQEYGYTF
TRBD1,few,TRBJ2-1,TRBV28,TGTGCCAGCAGAACGTACAGGGGTTCGCACTACAATGAGCAGTTCTTC,CASRTYRGSHYNEQFF
-,-,TRBJ2-3,TRBV29-1,TGCAGCGTTGCCCCGCGGACTAGCACAGATACGCAGTATTTT,CSVAPRTSTDTQYF
-,-,TRBJ1-2,TRBV4-1,TGCGCCAGCAGCGGCAGCGTGGGGAAGTATGGCTACACCTTC,CASSGSVGKYGYTF
-,few,TRBJ1-2,TRBV19,TGTGCCAGTAGTGTCCCTGGGGTGGCGGTCGATGGCTACACCTTC,CASSVPGVAVDGYTF
TRBD2,few,TRBJ2-3,TRBV20-1,TGCAGTGCTCCCCGGACTAGCGGACCTAGCACAGATACGCAGTATTTT,CSAPRTSGPSTDTQYF
TRBD2,-,TRBJ2-1,TRBV9,TGTGCCAGCAGCTCCACAGCGGGAGCGTCCTACAATGAGCAGTTCTTC,CASSSTAGASYNEQFF
-,-,TRBJ2-1,TRBV11-2,TGTGCCAGCAGCTTGATCGGGAGCGGAGGCTACAATGAGCAGTTCTTC,CASSLIGSGGYNEQFF
-,-,TRBJ2-7,TRBV7-2,TGTGCCAGCAGCTTAGTAGTCCGATCCTACGAGCAGTACTTC,CASSLVVRSYEQYF
-,once,TRBJ1-5,TRBV6-1,TGTGCCAGCAGTGAAGTTGTAGCGGGTCCCCAGCATTTT,CASSEVVAGPQHF
-,few,TRBJ2-3,TRBV3-1,TGTGCCAGCAGCCAAGCCGGTCTAGGACGCACAGATACGCAGTATTTT,CASSQAGLGRTDTQYF